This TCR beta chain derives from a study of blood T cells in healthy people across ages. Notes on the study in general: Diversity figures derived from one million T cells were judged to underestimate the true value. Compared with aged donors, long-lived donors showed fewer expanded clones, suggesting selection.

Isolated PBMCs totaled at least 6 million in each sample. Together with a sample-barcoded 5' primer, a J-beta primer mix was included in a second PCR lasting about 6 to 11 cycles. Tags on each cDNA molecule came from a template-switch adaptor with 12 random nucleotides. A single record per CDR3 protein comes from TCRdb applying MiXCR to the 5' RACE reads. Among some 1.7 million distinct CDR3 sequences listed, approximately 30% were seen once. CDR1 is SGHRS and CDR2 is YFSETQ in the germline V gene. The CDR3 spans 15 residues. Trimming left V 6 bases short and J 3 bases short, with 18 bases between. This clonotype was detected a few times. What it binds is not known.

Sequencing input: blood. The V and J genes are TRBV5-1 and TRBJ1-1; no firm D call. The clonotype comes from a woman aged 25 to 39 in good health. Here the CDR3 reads CASNRFGSRDTEAFF. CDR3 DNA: TGCGCCAGCAACCGGTTCGGGTCTCGGGACACTGAAGCTTTCTTT.